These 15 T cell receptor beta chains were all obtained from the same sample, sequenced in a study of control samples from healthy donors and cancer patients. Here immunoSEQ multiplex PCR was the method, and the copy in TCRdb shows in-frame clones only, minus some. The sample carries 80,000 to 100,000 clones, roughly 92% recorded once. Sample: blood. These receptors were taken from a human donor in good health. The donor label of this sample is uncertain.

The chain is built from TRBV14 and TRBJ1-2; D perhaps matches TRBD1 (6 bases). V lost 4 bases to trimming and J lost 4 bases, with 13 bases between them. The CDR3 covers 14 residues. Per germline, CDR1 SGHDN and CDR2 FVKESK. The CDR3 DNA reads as TGTGCCAGCAGCCCGGGGGCACAGACCTATGGCTACACCTTC. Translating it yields CASSPGAQTYGYTF.

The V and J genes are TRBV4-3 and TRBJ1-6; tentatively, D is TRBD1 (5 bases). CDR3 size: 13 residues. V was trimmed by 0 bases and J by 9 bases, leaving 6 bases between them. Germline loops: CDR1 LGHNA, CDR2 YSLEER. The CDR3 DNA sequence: TGCGCCAGCAGCCAAGAAAGGGGTTCACCCCTCCACTTT. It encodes CASSQERGSPLHF.

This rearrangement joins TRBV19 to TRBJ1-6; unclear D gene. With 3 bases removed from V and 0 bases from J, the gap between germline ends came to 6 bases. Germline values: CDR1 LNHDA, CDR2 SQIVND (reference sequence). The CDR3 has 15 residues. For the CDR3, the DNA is TGTGCCAGTAGTATCAGGAACTCCTATAATTCACCCCTCCACTTT. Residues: CASSIRNSYNSPLHF. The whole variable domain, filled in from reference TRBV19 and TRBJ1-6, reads DGGITQSPKYLFRKEGQNVTLSCEQNLNHDAMYWYRQDPGQGLRLIYYSQIVNDFQKGDIAEGYSVSREKKESFPLTVTSAQKNPTAFYLCASSIRNSYNSPLHFGNGTRLTVT.

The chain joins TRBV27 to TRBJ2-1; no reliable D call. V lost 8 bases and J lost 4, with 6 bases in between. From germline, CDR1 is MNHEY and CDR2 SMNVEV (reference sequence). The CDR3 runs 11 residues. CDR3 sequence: CASQLYNEQFF. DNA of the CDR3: TGTGCCAGCCAACTGTACAATGAGCAGTTCTTC.

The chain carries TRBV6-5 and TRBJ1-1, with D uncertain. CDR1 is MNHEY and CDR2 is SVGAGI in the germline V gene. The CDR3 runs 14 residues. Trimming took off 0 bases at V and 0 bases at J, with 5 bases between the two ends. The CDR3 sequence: CASSYSRVNTEAFF. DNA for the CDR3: TGTGCCAGCAGTTACTCGAGGGTGAACACTGAAGCTTTCTTT.

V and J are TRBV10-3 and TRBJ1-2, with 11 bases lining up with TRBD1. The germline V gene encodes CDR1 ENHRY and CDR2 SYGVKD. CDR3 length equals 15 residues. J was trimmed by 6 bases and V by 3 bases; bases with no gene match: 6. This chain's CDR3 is CAISDWTGGRDGYTF. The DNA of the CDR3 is TGTGCCATCAGTGATTGGACAGGGGGCCGTGATGGCTACACCTTC.

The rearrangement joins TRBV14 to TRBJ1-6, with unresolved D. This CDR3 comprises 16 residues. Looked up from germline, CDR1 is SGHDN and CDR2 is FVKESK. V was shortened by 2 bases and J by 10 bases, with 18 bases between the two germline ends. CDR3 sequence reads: CASSQQSGVGNSPLHF. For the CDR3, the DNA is TGTGCCAGCAGCCAACAGTCTGGAGTCGGGAACTCACCCCTCCACTTT.

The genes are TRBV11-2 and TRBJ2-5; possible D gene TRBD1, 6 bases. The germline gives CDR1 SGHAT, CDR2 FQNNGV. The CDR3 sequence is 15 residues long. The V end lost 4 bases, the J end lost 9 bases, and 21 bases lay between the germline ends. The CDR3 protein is CASSSRGSVWTAQYF. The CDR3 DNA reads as TGTGCCAGCAGCTCTAGGGGGTCAGTTTGGACGGCCCAGTACTTC.

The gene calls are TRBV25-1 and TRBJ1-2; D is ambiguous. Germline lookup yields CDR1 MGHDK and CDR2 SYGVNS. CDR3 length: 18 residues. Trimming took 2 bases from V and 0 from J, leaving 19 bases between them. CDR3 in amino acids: CASSERISLGKTNYGYTF. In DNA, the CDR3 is TGTGCCAGCAGTGAACGGATATCTCTAGGGAAGACTAACTATGGCTACACCTTC.

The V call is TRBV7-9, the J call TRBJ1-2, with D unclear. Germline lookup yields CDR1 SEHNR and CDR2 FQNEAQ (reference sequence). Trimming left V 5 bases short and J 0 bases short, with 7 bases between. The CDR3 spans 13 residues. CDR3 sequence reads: CASSSGTNYGYTF. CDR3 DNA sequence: TGTGCCAGCAGCAGCGGGACTAACTATGGCTACACCTTC.

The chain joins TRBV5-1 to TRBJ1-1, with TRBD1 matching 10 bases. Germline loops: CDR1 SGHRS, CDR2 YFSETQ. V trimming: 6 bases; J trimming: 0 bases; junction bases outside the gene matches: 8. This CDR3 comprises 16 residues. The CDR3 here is CASKPGQGRVNTEAFF. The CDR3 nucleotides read TGCGCCAGCAAACCGGGACAGGGGAGGGTGAACACTGAAGCTTTCTTT.

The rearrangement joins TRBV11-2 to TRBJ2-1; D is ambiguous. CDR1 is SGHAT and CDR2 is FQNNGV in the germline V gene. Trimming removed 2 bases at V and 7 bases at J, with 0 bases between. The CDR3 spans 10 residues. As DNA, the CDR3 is TGTGCCAGCAGCTTAAATGAGCAGTTCTTC. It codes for CASSLNEQFF.

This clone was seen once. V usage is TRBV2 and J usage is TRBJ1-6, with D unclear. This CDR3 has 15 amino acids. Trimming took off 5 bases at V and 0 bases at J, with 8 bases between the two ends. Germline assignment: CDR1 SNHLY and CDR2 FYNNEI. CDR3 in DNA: TGTGCCAGCAGTAATTCGAACTCCTATAATTCACCCCTCCACTTT. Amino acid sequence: CASSNSNSYNSPLHF.

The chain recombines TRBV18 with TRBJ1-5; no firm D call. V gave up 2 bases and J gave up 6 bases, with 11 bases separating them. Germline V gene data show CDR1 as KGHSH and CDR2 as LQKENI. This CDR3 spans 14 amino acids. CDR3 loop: CASSPGADTQPQHF. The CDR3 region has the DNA TGTGCCAGCTCACCAGGAGCAGATACTCAGCCCCAGCATTTT.

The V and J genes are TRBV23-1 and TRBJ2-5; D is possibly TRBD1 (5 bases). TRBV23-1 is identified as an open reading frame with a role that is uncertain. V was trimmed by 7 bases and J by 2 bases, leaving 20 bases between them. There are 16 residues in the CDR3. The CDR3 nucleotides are TGCGCCAGCAAGCCCCCGGCAGGGTCAATGCAAGAGACCCAGTACTTC. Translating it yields CASKPPAGSMQETQYF.